This TCR beta chain was documented in a study of shared clonotypes between healthy human individuals. This clone was seen once. Its specificity is unknown. Findings of the study overall: The donor pool, a small one, limited the genetic and exposure-history diversity represented. Naive CD4 clonotype sharing across a handful of donors was around 5%.

Recent acute infections and vaccinations were absent in the healthy HIV-negative adult donors. Sequencing used immunoSEQ multiplex PCR; TCRdb keeps in-frame clones, though not all of them. The sample yields about 670,000 clones, approximately 79% seen once. The germline gives CDR1 SGHRS, CDR2 YFSETQ. This CDR3 has 16 residues. Trimming at V came to 0 bases and at J to 0 bases, leaving 4 bases not matched to a gene. The rearrangement links TRBV5-1 to TRBJ2-3; TRBD2 aligns across 7 bases. The specimen sequenced was memory CD4+ T cells sorted from blood. Subset in this sample: CD45RA-negative fraction. This TCR was sampled from a woman aged 25-40 years in good health. CDR3 bases: TGCGCCAGCAGCTTGGAGGGAGGGTACAGCACAGATACGCAGTATTTT. Protein: CASSLEGGYSTDTQYF. Full variable domain (remainder filled in from reference TRBV5-1 and TRBJ2-3): KAGVTQTPRYLIKTRGQQVTLSCSPISGHRSVSWYQQTPGQGLQFLFEYFSETQRNKGNFPGRFSGRQFSNSRSEMNVSTLELGDSALYLCASSLEGGYSTDTQYFGPGTRLTVL.